This T cell receptor beta chain was sequenced during a study of blood T cell repertoires in COVID-19. In the study overall: Acute and convalescent COVID-19 specimens originated in the United States, Italy and Spain. PBMCs, B-cell-depleted T cells, or T cells were the source of the cDNA or gDNA that made up the material.

The J segment lost 4 bases and the V segment lost 4 bases, leaving 10 bases of the junction unmatched. CDR3 length equals 16 residues. Germline CDR1 is LGHDT and CDR2 is YNNKEL (reference sequence). Some clones are missing from TCRdb's copy, which holds only in-frame ones; the method was immunoSEQ multiplex PCR. The sample contains about 240,000 clones, under 85% of which appear only once. Sequencing input: peripheral blood. The chain couples TRBV3-1 (or the pseudogene TRBV3-2) to TRBJ2-1; 7 positions match TRBD1. The receptor comes from a man between 25 and 39 years old who had recovered from COVID-19. Here the CDR3 DNA reads TGTGCCAGCAGCCCTACGGACAGGTACATTTACAATGAGCAGTTCTTC. Amino acids: CASSPTDRYIYNEQFF.